One sample yielded the 2 T cell receptor beta chains listed below, sequenced in a study of T cells in Graves' hyperthyroidism and ophthalmopathy. Researchers amplified the TCR beta CDR3 regions from RNA transcripts. An initial round of RT-PCR targeting the TCR CDR3 relied on the HTBI primer set. TCRdb fed the multiplex PCR reads into MiXCR, producing one record per CDR3 protein. The profile shows around 480,000 distinct CDR3 sequences, roughly 14% of them singletons. Source material: blood. These receptors were obtained from a woman aged 18-29 years with Graves' hyperthyroidism.

This clonotype was recorded once. V and J are TRBV29-1 and TRBJ2-5; D perhaps matches TRBD1 (5 bases). CDR1 SQVTM and CDR2 ANQGSEA come from the germline V gene. The CDR3 covers 13 residues. Between the trimmed V and J ends, which lost 2 bases and 3 bases, there was a span of 10 bases. Here the CDR3 reads CSVEWLGEETQYF. As DNA, the CDR3 is TGCAGCGTTGAATGGTTAGGGGAAGAGACCCAGTACTTC.

The V call is TRBV10-2, the J call TRBJ2-3; TRBD2 matches 9 bases. V dropped 9 bases and J dropped 1; count of bases not matched to a gene: 2. The CDR3 is made up of 13 amino acids. Per the germline V gene, CDR1 is WSHSY and CDR2 is SAAADI. As DNA, the CDR3 is TGCGCCAGGAAGCGGGAGGGCACAGATACGCAGTATTTT. It encodes CARKREGTDTQYF.